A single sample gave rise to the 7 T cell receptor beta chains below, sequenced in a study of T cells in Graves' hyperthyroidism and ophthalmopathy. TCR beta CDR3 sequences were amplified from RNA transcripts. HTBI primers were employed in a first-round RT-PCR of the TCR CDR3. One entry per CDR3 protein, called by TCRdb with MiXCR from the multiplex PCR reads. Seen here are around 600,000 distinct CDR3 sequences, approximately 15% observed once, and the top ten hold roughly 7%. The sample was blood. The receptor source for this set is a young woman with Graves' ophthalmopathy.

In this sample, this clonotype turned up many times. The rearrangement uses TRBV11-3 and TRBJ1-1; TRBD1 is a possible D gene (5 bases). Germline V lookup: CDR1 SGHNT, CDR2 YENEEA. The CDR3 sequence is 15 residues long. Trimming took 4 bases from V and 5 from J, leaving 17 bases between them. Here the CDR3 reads CASSSRLSEGTEAFF. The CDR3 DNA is TGTGCCAGCAGCTCAAGGCTTAGCGAGGGGACTGAAGCTTTCTTT.

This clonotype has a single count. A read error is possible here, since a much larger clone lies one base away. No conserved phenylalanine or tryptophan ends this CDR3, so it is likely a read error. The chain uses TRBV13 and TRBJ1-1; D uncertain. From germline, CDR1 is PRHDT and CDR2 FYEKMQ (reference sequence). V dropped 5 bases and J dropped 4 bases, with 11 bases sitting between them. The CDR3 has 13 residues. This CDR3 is CASSVRPRTEAFS. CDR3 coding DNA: TGTGCCAGCAGCGTCCGCCCGCGCACTGAAGCTTTCTCT.

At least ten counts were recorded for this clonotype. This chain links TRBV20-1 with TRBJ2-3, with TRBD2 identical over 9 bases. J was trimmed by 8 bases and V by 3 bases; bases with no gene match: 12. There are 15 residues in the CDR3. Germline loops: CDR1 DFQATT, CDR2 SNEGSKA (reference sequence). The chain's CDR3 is CSARSFLAGRGTQYF. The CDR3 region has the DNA TGCAGTGCTAGGTCCTTTCTAGCGGGGCGGGGTACGCAGTATTTT.

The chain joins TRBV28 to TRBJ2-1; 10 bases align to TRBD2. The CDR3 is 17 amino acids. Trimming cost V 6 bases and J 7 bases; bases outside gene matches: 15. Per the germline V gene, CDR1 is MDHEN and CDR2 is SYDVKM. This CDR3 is CASSPAGMTSGPNEQFF. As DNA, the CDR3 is TGTGCCAGCAGCCCCGCGGGGATGACTAGCGGGCCTAATGAGCAGTTCTTC.

The CDR3 nucleotides are TGCAGTGCTACCCACCTAAGACAGGCTCTCTACGAGCAGTACTTC. Protein: CSATHLRQALYEQYF. This chain links TRBV20-1 with TRBJ2-7; tentatively, D is TRBD1 (6 bases). The V end lost 4 bases, the J end lost 3 bases, and 19 bases lay between the germline ends. Per the germline V gene, CDR1 is DFQATT and CDR2 is SNEGSKA (reference sequence). The CDR3 has 15 residues.

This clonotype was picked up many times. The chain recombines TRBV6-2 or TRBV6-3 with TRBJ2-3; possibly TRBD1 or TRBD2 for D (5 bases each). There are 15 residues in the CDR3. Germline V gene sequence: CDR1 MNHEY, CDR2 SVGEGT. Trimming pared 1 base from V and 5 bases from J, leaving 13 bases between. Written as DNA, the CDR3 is TGTGCCAGCAGTTACTATCGGGGCGCGGGAGATACGCAGTATTTT. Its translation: CASSYYRGAGDTQYF.

The DNA of the CDR3 is TGTGCCTGGAGTGTACGGACAGGGTCGTGGTACTATGGCTACACCTTC. It yields the protein CAWSVRTGSWYYGYTF. This rearrangement joins TRBV30 to TRBJ1-2; 8 bases agree with TRBD1. The CDR3 has 16 amino acids. V lost 0 bases and J lost 3; bases outside the gene matches: 9. The germline gives CDR1 GTSNPN, CDR2 SVGIG (reference sequence).